This T cell receptor beta chain originates from a study of human T cells and chemical hapten exposure (dated by TCRdb to 2020 to 2023). At the level of the whole study: For sensitization, 2% DPC in acetone was applied to a roughly 2 cm by roughly 2 cm area of upper inner arm skin. Blood for TCR sequencing was provided by twenty-nine alopecia patients at one to four time points (pre-sensitization, 2, 6 and 24 weeks). Patch tests used Finn chambers with 0.01% DPC on the upper back, scored after 6 days by International Contact Dermatitis Research Group standards. Throughout the study period of 20 to 25 weeks, patients also received therapeutic DPC doses to the scalp every week. Patient blood was sampled pre-sensitization (week 0) and at 2, 6 and about 24 weeks after DPC sensitization. The mostly female patient cohort included alopecia areata with under or over 50% scalp involvement, alopecia totalis and alopecia universalis. Libraries were combined into a pool for sequencing, and differences in TCR yield between samples came mainly from small differences in library volumes within the pool. This study followed changes in the peripheral blood TCR repertoire in vivo during primary and secondary sensitization of alopecia patients to the hapten diphenylcyclopropenone (DPC). Overall study outcomes, separate from this receptor: All patients had alopecia, a presumed autoimmune disease, so their immune response might differ from that of healthy individuals. A positive correlation was found between the number of PT1 expanded TCRs and patch test score, with significance reached at thresholds 8, 16 and 32 but not 4. Significantly more large CDR3 similarity clusters were formed by expanded TCRs than by pre-sensitization or healthy control sets, consistent with antigen-driven responses. Repeated subsampling changed both the strength of the expansion versus patch-test correlation and the threshold at which that correlation became significant. No change with DPC sensitization was found in the number of TCRs above 1 in 1000 frequency, and no evidence of global repertoire structure alterations was found.

Libraries came from RACE. Sequencing used a NextSeq 500. During library preparation, unique molecular identifiers were attached to individual cDNA molecules so that TCRs could be counted in a quantitative, reproducible way. Each blood RNA sample was used to sequence both TCR alpha and TCR beta chains. In the source study's methods: The median number of TCRs per sample was around 96,000, ranging from about 20,000 to 700,000. V, J and CDR3 annotation of the TCR reads was performed with the Decombinator software suite. For the PS versus PT1 abundance plots, all samples were subsampled to the same number of TCRs (28,000). TCRs were defined as expanded if absent before sensitization and observed at least eight times at the 2-week time point. In TCRdb, the public reads were trimmed at Q25 with fastp and aligned with MiXCR, with productive beta chains retained. One record per CDR3 amino acid sequence lists the most common genes and DNA. TCRdb, rather than the study authors, made the V and J calls. The sample yields about 53,000 distinct CDR3 sequences; 9.9% were counted once. The biggest ten clones account for roughly a tenth of the sample.

Explained via the paper, the time point label denotes: pre-sensitization, week 0. The sample's treatment or condition, from its label and the paper: therapeutic diphenylcyclopropenone sensitization with weekly scalp DPC. At every patch-test visit, the blood draw took place before the patch test was put on. To be eligible, patients had to be aged 18 to 70, diagnosed with alopecia and judged suitable for DPC therapy, while pregnant patients were excluded. Total RNA was extracted from unfractionated whole blood collected in Tempus Blood RNA tubes. Comments on this clonotype: No cognate antigen has been identified for it. No qualities accompany the bases; no much larger clone lies one base away.

Looking up the germline V gene yields CDR1 SGDLS and CDR2 YYNGEE. From the cysteine up to the phenylalanine, the CDR3 has a length of 13 residues. Just the 39-base CDR3 DNA is kept, in frame starting at base 1. The V end loses 4 bases and the J end loses 1 base, and a stretch of 8 bases separates them. The sample here was whole blood, taken in connection with sensitization to the hapten diphenylcyclopropenone (DPC). The source of this sequence is a man between 40 and 49 years old with alopecia areata. Some clones in this sample may be carry-over from other donors' samples. The chain employs TRBV9 and TRBJ1-2; the D gene is perhaps TRBD1, on 5 matching bases. The CDR3 amino acid sequence is: CASSMDINYGYTF. The nucleotide sequence is TGTGCCAGCAGCATGGACATTAACTATGGCTACACCTTC.